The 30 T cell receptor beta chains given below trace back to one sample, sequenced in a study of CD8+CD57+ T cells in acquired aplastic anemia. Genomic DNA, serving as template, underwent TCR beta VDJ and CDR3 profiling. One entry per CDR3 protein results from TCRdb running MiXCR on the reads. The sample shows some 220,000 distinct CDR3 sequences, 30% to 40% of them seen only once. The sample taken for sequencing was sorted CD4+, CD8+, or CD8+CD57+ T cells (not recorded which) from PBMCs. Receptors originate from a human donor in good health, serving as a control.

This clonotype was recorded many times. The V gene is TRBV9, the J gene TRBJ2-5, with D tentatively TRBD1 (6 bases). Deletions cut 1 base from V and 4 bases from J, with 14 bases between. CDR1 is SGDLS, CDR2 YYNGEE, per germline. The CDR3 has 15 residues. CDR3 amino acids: CASSVRGTAGETQYF. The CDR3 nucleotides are TGTGCCAGCAGCGTAAGGGGGACCGCCGGAGAGACCCAGTACTTC. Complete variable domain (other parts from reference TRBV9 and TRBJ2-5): DSGVTQTPKHLITATGQRVTLRCSPRSGDLSVYWYQQSLDQGLQFLIQYYNGEERAKGNILERFSAQQFPDLHSELNLSSLELGDSALYFCASSVRGTAGETQYFGPGTRLLVL.

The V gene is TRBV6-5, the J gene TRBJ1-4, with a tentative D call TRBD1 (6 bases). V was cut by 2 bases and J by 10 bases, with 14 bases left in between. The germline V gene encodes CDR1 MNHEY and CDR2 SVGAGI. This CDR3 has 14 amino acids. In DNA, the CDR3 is TGTGCCAGCAGTTACGGGGCAGGGGTGCCAAAACTGTTTTTT. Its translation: CASSYGAGVPKLFF.

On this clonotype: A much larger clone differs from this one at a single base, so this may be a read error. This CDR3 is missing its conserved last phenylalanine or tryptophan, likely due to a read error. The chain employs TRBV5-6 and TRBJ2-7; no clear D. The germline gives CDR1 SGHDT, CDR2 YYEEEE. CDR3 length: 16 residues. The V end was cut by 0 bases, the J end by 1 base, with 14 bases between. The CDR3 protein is CASSLVGQDLSYEQYL. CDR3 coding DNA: TGTGCCAGCAGCTTGGTCGGGCAGGACCTTTCCTACGAGCAGTACCTC.

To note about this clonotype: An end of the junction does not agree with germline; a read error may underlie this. For the CDR3, the DNA is TGTGCCAGCAGGGACTCCGGGACAGGTGGCTCCTACGAGCGGTACTTC. As protein: CASRDSGTGGSYERYF. The chain uses TRBV5-6 and TRBJ2-7; TRBD1 matches 8 bases. There are 16 residues in the CDR3. Germline lookup yields CDR1 SGHDT and CDR2 YYEEEE.

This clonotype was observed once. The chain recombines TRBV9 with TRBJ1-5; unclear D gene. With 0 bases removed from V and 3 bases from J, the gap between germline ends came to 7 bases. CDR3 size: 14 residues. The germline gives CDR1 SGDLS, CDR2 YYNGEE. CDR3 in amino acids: CASSVDGANQPQHF. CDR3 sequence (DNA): TGTGCCAGCAGCGTAGACGGTGCCAATCAGCCCCAGCATTTT.

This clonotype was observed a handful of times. The CDR3: CASSPPGHGQNYGYTF. The CDR3 DNA is TGTGCCAGCTCACCACCGGGTCACGGACAGAACTATGGCTACACCTTC. The J gene is TRBJ1-2, the V gene TRBV18; perhaps TRBD1 as D (6 bases). The germline V gene encodes CDR1 KGHSH and CDR2 LQKENI. The V end lost 0 bases, the J end lost 2 bases, and 13 bases lay between the germline ends. The CDR3 loop spans 16 amino acids.

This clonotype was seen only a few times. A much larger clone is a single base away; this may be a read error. The CDR3 sequence: CATTVSSGNTTYF. As DNA, the CDR3 is TGTGCCACCACCGTTAGCTCTGGAAACACCACATATTTT. This sequence joins TRBV19 and TRBJ1-3; D is undetermined. The germline V gene has CDR1 LNHDA and CDR2 SQIVND (reference sequence). The CDR3 is 13 residues long.

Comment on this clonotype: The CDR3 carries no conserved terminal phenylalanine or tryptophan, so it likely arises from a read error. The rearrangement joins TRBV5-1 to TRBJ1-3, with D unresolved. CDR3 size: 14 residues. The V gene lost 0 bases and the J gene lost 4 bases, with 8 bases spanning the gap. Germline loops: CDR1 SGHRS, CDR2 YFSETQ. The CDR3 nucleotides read TGCGCCAGCAGCTTGGGGACGGACGGAAACACCATATATTCT. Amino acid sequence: CASSLGTDGNTIYS.

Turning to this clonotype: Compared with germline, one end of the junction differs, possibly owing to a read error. CDR3 nucleotide sequence: TGTGCCAGCAGTCTTTCCCCTCTCCACGAGCAGCACTTC. Protein: CASSLSPLHEQHF. The V gene is TRBV25-1, the J gene TRBJ2-7; no clear D. CDR3 length: 13 residues. Germline CDR1 MGHDK, CDR2 SYGVNS.

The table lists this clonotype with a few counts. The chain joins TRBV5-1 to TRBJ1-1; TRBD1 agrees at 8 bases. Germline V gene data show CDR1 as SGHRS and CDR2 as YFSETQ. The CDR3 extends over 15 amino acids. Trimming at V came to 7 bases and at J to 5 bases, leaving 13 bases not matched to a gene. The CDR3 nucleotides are TGCGCCAGCTCAGATCCCGGGACAGGTGAAACTGAAGCTTTCTTT. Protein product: CASSDPGTGETEAFF.

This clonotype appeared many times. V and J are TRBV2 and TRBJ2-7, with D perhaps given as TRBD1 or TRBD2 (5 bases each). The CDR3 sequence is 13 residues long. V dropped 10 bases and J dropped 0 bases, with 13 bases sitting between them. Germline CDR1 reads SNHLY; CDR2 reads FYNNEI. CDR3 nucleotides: TGTGCCACGGGACGGACTCTCTCCTACGAGCAGTACTTC. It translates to CATGRTLSYEQYF.

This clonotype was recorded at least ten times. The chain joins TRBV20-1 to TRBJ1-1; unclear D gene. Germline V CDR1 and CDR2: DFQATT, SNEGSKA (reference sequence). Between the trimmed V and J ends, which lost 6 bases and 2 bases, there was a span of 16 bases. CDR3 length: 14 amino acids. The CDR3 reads CSASPWQENTEAFF. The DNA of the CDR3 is TGCAGTGCAAGTCCGTGGCAAGAAAACACTGAAGCTTTCTTT.

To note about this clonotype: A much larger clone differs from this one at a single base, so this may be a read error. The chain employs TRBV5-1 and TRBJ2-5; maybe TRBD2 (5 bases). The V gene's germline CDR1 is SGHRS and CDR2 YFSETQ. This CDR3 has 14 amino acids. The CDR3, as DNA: TGTGTCAGCAGCCTCGGGTTTGGGAGAGAGACCCAGTACTTC. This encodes CVSSLGFGRETQYF.

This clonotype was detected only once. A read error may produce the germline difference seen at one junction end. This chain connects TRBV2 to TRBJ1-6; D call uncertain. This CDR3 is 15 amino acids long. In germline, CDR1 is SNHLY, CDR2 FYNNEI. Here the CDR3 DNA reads TGTGCCAGCGGGCTAGCGGGGAATGACAATTCACCTCTCCACTTT. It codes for CASGLAGNDNSPLHF.

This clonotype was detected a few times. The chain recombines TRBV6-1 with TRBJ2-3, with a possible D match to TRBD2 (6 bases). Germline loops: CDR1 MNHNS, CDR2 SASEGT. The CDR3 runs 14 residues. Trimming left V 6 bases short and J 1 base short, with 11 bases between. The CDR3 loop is CASRRLVGTDTQYF. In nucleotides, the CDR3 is TGTGCCAGCAGACGACTAGTCGGCACAGATACGCAGTATTTT.

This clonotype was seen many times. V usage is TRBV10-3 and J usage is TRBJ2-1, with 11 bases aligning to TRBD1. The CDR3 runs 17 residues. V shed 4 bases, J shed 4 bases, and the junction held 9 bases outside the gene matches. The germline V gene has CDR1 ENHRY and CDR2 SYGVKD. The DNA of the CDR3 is TGTGCCATCAGTGGGAGTTTGGGACAGGGGGAATACAATGAGCAGTTCTTC. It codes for CAISGSLGQGEYNEQFF.

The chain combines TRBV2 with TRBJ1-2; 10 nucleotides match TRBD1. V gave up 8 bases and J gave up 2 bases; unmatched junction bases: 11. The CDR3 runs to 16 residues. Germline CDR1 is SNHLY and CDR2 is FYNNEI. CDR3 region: CASYGTGDASNYGYTF. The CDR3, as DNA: TGTGCCAGCTACGGGACAGGGGACGCCTCCAACTATGGCTACACCTTC.

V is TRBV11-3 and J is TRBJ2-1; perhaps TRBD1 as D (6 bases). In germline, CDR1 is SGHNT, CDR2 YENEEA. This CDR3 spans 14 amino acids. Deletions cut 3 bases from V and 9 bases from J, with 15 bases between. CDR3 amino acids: CASSLTGPTGEQFF. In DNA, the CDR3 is TGTGCCAGCAGCTTGACAGGACCGACGGGTGAGCAGTTCTTC.

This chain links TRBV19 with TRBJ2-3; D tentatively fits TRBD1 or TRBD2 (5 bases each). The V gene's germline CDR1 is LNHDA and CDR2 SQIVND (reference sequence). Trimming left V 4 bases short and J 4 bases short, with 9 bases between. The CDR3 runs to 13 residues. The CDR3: CASSTGTADTQYF. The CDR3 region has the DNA TGTGCCAGTAGTACGGGGACGGCAGATACGCAGTATTTT.

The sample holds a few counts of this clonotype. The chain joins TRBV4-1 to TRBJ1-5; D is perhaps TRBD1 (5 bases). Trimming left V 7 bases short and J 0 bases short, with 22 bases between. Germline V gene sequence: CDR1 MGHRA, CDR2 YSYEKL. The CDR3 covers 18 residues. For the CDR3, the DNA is TGCGCCAGCACCCTTTCTCCGGTCATCGACAGTAGCAATCAGCCCCAGCATTTT. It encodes CASTLSPVIDSSNQPQHF.

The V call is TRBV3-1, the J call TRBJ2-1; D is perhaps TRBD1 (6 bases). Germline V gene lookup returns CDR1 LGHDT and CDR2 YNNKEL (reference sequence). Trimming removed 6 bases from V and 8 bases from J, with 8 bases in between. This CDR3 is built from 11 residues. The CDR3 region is CASSTGYEQFF. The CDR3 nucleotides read TGTGCCAGCAGTACAGGGTATGAGCAGTTCTTC.

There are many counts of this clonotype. DNA for the CDR3: TGCAGTGCGAGGACAGGGGGGCTTACAAGTGAGCAGTTCTTC. Protein: CSARTGGLTSEQFF. V is TRBV20-1 and J is TRBJ2-1; 10 bases align to TRBD1. After removal of 6 bases from V and 9 bases from J, the junction contained 11 bases not matched to a gene. In germline, CDR1 is DFQATT, CDR2 SNEGSKA (reference sequence). The CDR3 spans 14 residues.

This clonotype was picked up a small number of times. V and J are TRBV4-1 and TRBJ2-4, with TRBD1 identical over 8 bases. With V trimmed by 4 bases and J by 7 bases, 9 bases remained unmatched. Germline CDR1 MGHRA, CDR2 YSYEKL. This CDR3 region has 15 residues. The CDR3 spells CASSRTDREENIQYF. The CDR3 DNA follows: TGCGCCAGCAGCCGGACGGACAGGGAGGAGAACATTCAGTACTTC.

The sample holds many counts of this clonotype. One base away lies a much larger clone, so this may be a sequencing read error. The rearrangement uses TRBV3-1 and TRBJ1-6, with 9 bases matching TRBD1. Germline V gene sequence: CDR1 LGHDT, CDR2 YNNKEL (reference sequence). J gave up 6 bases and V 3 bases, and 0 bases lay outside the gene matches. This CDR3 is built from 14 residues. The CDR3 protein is CASSQGQGNSPLHF. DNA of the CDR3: TGTGCCAGCAGCCAGGGACAGGGTAATTCACCCCTCCACTTT.

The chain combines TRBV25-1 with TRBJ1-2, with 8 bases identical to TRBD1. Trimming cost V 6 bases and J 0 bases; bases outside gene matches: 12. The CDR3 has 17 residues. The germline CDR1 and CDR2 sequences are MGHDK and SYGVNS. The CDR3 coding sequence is TGTGCCAGCAGCCTTGGTCCAGGGGGCTTAGCTAACTATGGCTACACCTTC. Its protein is CASSLGPGGLANYGYTF.

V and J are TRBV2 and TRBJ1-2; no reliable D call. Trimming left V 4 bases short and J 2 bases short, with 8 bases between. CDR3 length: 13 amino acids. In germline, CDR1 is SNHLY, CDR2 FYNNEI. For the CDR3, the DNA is TGTGCCAGCAGTGCCTCCGGGAACTATGGCTACACCTTC. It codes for CASSASGNYGYTF.

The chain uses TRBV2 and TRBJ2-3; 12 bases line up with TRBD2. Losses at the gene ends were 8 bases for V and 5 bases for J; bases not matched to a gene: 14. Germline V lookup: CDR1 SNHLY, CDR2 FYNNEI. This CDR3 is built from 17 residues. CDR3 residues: CASYILGLAGGQDTQYF. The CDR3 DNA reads TGTGCCAGCTACATCTTAGGGCTAGCGGGAGGGCAAGATACGCAGTATTTT.

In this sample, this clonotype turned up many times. CDR3 loop: CASSPDGHNQPQHF. DNA for the CDR3: TGTGCCAGCAGCCCAGACGGACACAATCAGCCCCAGCATTTT. The rearrangement links TRBV7-9 to TRBJ1-5; possible D gene TRBD1, 5 bases. V gave up 5 bases and J gave up 3 bases, with 11 bases separating them. The germline CDR1 and CDR2 sequences are SEHNR and FQNEAQ (reference sequence). The CDR3 is 14 residues long.

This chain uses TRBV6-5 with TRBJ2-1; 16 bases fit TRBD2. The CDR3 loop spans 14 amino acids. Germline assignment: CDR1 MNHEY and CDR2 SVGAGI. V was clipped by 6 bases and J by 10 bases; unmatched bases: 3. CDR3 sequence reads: CASRGLAGGREQFF. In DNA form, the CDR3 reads TGTGCCAGCAGGGGACTAGCGGGAGGGCGCGAGCAGTTCTTC.

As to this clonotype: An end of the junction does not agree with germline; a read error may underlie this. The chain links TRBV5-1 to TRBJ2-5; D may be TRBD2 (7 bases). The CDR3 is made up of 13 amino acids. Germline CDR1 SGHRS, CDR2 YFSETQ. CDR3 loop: CATSGTPQETQYF. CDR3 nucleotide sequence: TGCGCCACCAGCGGGACACCCCAAGAGACCCAGTACTTC.